These 17 T cell receptor beta chains came from one sample sequenced in a study of blood T cell repertoires in COVID-19. TCRdb keeps only in-frame clones here, not all; method: immunoSEQ multiplex PCR. The sample contains 160,000 or so clones, more than 75% of which appear only once. Sequencing was carried out using PBMCs or T cells enriched from blood (not recorded which). Every receptor here comes from a man aged 40-49 years who had recovered from COVID-19.

The chain links TRBV28 to TRBJ1-5; 7 bases fit TRBD1. The CDR3 is 14 amino acids. The junction had 8 bases not matched to a gene; V was cut back by 6 bases and J by 6 bases. Germline CDR1 reads MDHEN; CDR2 reads SYDVKM. The CDR3 protein is CASRPGQDSQPQHF. The CDR3 nucleotides read TGTGCCAGCAGGCCCGGACAGGACAGTCAGCCCCAGCATTTT. Drawing the rest from reference TRBV28 and TRBJ1-5, the complete variable domain is DVKVTQSSRYLVKRTGEKVFLECVQDMDHENMFWYRQDPGLGLRLIYFSYDVKMKEKGDIPEGYSVSREKKERFSLILESASTNQTSMYLCASRPGQDSQPQHFGDGTRLSIL.

The rearrangement uses TRBV6-5 and TRBJ2-3; 7 nucleotides match TRBD2. The CDR3 loop spans 15 amino acids. After removal of 4 bases from V and 1 base from J, the junction contained 5 bases not matched to a gene. The V gene's germline CDR1 is MNHEY and CDR2 SVGAGI. CDR3 bases: TGTGCCAGCAGTTTTGCGGGGGAGGGCACAGATACGCAGTATTTT. It yields the protein CASSFAGEGTDTQYF.

The J gene is TRBJ2-7, the V gene TRBV5-1, with 7 bases lining up with TRBD1. Germline V gene lookup returns CDR1 SGHRS and CDR2 YFSETQ. The CDR3 length is 14 residues. V dropped 3 bases and J dropped 0; count of bases not matched to a gene: 3. For the CDR3, the DNA is TGCGCCAGCAGCTCTGCAGGGGGCTCCTACGAGCAGTACTTC. This translates into CASSSAGGSYEQYF. Based on the CDR3 plus reference TRBV5-1 and TRBJ2-7, the full variable domain is KAGVTQTPRYLIKTRGQQVTLSCSPISGHRSVSWYQQTPGQGLQFLFEYFSETQRNKGNFPGRFSGRQFSNSRSEMNVSTLELGDSALYLCASSSAGGSYEQYFGPGTRLTVT.

This clone was found once. V and J are TRBV3-1 (or the pseudogene TRBV3-2) and TRBJ2-2; weak D call: TRBD2 (5 bases). V was trimmed by 4 bases and J by 4 bases, leaving 13 bases between them. The germline V gene has CDR1 LGHDT and CDR2 YNNKEL (reference sequence). This CDR3 has 15 residues. The chain's CDR3 is CASSPRGGLTGELFF. The CDR3 DNA follows: TGTGCCAGCAGCCCCCGAGGAGGTCTCACCGGGGAGCTGTTTTTT.

The chain combines TRBV30 with TRBJ1-1; D is perhaps TRBD1 (5 bases). V dropped 0 bases and J dropped 7 bases, with 12 bases sitting between them. Germline-derived CDR1 and CDR2 are GTSNPN and SVGIG (reference sequence). The CDR3 totals 13 residues. The chain's CDR3 is CAWSVLGQIEAFF. CDR3 bases: TGTGCCTGGAGTGTATTGGGGCAGATTGAAGCTTTCTTT.

This clone was counted a single time. The V gene is TRBV7-2, the J gene TRBJ1-1; TRBD1 matches 7 bases. This CDR3 is 14 amino acids long. In germline, CDR1 is SGHTA, CDR2 FQGNSA. V shed 8 bases and J 5 bases; nucleotides not matched to a gene: 11. The CDR3 region has the DNA TGTGCCAGCCAATCAGGGGGGCAGGAGACTGAAGCTTTCTTT. This sequence encodes CASQSGGQETEAFF. Drawing the rest from reference TRBV7-2 and TRBJ1-1, the complete variable domain is GAGVSQSPSNKVTEKGKDVELRCDPISGHTALYWYRQSLGQGLEFLIYFQGNSAPDKSGLPSDRFSAERTGGSVSTLTIQRTQQEDSAVYLCASQSGGQETEAFFGQGTRLTVV.

This clone was recorded only once. The sample carries other DNA sequences with the same CDR3. The rearrangement joins TRBV30 to TRBJ1-2; 11 nucleotides agree with TRBD1. V gave up 1 base and J gave up 3 bases; unmatched junction bases: 1. CDR1 and CDR2 (germline): GTSNPN, SVGIG (reference sequence). The CDR3 runs to 14 residues. CDR3 bases: TGTGCCTGGAGTGGGGACAGGGGGGACTATGGCTACACCTTC. Translation: CAWSGDRGDYGYTF. The whole variable domain, filled in from reference TRBV30 and TRBJ1-2, reads SQTIHQWPATLVQPVGSPLSLECTVEGTSNPNLYWYRQAAGRGLQLLFYSVGIGQISSEVPQNLSASRPQDRQFILSSKKLLLSDSGFYLCAWSGDRGDYGYTFGSGTRLTVV.

The chain carries TRBV5-1 and TRBJ2-7; 9 bases are shared with TRBD1. V lost 3 bases, J lost 5 bases, and 6 bases stayed unmatched. CDR3 length: 14 amino acids. In germline, CDR1 is SGHRS, CDR2 YFSETQ. The CDR3 spells CASSYGQGSNEQYF. The CDR3 coding sequence is TGCGCCAGCAGCTACGGACAGGGGAGCAACGAGCAGTACTTC.

This chain links TRBV5-5 with TRBJ1-6; D is perhaps TRBD1 (5 bases). The germline gives CDR1 SGHKS, CDR2 YYEKEE (reference sequence). The CDR3 totals 16 residues. Trimming shortened V by 8 bases and J by 2 bases, and 17 bases separated the two germline ends. The CDR3 DNA reads as TGTGCCAGTTCGTCAGGGCCTCTCCCCTATAATTCACCCCTCCACTTT. Its protein is CASSSGPLPYNSPLHF.

The V and J genes are TRBV1 and TRBJ1-1; the table's D call of TRBD1 was not tested on the DNA. TRBV1 is classified as a pseudogene. The CDR3 runs 19 residues. The CDR3: CTSSQGHQPGTDVNTEAFF. CDR3 nucleotide sequence: TGCACCAGCAGCCAAGGGCATCAACCCGGGACAGATGTGAACACTGAAGCTTTCTTT.

The chain recombines TRBV21-1 with TRBJ2-7; the DNA was not used to check the table's D call, TRBD2. TRBV21-1 constitutes a pseudogene. CDR3 length: 17 residues. DNA for the CDR3: TGTGCCAGCAGCAAAGAGTCCGGAGGGGAAGTAACCTACGAGCAGTACTTC. Encoded protein: CASSKESGGEVTYEQYF.

This rearrangement joins TRBV7-6 to TRBJ2-5; 14 bases fit TRBD2. This CDR3 has 20 amino acids. Losses at the gene ends were 3 bases for V and 5 bases for J; bases not matched to a gene: 17. Germline values: CDR1 SGHVS, CDR2 FNYEAQ. In DNA form, the CDR3 reads TGTGCCAGCAGCTTCGAGTTAAGGACGGGACTAGCGGGGGTTGATGAGACCCAGTACTTC. Its protein is CASSFELRTGLAGVDETQYF.

This chain joins TRBV2 and TRBJ2-5, with D tentatively TRBD1 (6 bases). V was cut by 5 bases and J by 6 bases, with 22 bases left in between. This CDR3 comprises 16 residues. CDR1 is SNHLY and CDR2 is FYNNEI in the germline V gene. CDR3 amino acids: CASSIPRDIVEQTQYF. Written as DNA, the CDR3 is TGTGCCAGCAGTATTCCCCGGGACATAGTAGAGCAGACCCAGTACTTC. Filled out from reference TRBV2 and TRBJ2-5, the complete variable domain reads EPEVTQTPSHQVTQMGQEVILRCVPISNHLYFYWYRQILGQKVEFLVSFYNNEISEKSEIFDDQFSVERPDGSNFTLKIRSTKLEDSAMYFCASSIPRDIVEQTQYFGPGTRLLVL.

The chain has TRBV24-1 and TRBJ1-2, with D maybe TRBD1 (6 bases). There are 14 residues in the CDR3. V was clipped by 6 bases and J by 3 bases, with 13 bases between them. Germline lookup yields CDR1 KGHDR and CDR2 SFDVKD. The DNA for the CDR3 is TGTGCCACCAGTCCGGGGGGCGCGGACTATGGCTACACCTTC. Translation: CATSPGGADYGYTF.

The chain carries TRBV9 and TRBJ2-3; a weak D match, TRBD2 (5 bases). Germline CDR1 reads SGDLS; CDR2 reads YYNGEE. The germline V and J ends were trimmed by 1 base and 2 bases, with 11 bases remaining between them. CDR3 length: 15 residues. The DNA for the CDR3 is TGTGCCAGCAGCGTATCAGCGGTTACCACAGATACGCAGTATTTT. Its protein product is CASSVSAVTTDTQYF.

The V gene is TRBV4-1, the J gene TRBJ1-2, with 7 bases that match TRBD1. CDR1 is MGHRA and CDR2 is YSYEKL in the germline V gene. The CDR3 runs 15 residues. J gave up 3 bases and V 1 base, and 5 bases lay outside the gene matches. CDR3 nucleotide sequence: TGCGCCAGCAGCCAAGGGGGACAGAGAGACTATGGCTACACCTTC. Translation: CASSQGGQRDYGYTF.

V usage is TRBV30 and J usage is TRBJ1-6; 7 bases agree with TRBD1. Germline trimming cut 5 bases from V and 10 bases from J; bases unmatched to any gene: 17. The germline V gene has CDR1 GTSNPN and CDR2 SVGIG (reference sequence). The CDR3 contains 16 residues. DNA for the CDR3: TGTGCCTGGTCGATATTTTCCGGGACAGTAAGATCACCCCTCCACTTT. It is translated as CAWSIFSGTVRSPLHF.